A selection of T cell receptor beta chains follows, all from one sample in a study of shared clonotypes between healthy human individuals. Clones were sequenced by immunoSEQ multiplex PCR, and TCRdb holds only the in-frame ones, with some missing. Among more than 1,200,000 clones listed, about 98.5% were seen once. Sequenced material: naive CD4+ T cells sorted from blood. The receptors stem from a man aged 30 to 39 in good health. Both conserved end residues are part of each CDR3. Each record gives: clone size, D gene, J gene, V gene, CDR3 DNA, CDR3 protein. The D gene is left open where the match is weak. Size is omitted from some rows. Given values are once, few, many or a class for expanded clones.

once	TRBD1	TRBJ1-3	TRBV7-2	TGTGCCAGCAGCTTAGTGGTCTACGGGTCGGGACAGGCCTCGGACACCATATATTTT	CASSLVVYGSGQASDTIYF
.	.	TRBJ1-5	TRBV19	TGTGCCAGTAGACAGCCCCGGGGGGCAGGTCAGGGTAGCAATCAGCCCCAGCATTTT	CASRQPRGAGQGSNQPQHF
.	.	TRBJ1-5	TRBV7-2	TGTGCCAGCAGCAACGGAGTCGGCAATCAGCCCCAGCATTTT	CASSNGVGNQPQHF
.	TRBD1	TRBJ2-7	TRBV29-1	TGCAGCGTTAGGGGGCGCGTTAACGAGCAGTACTTC	CSVRGRVNEQYF
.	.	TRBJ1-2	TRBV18	TGTGCCAGCTCACCCCAGACAGACTATGGCTACACCTTC	CASSPQTDYGYTF
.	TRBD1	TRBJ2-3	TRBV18	TGTGCCAGCTCAAGGATTTACCGGGACAGGGGCACAGATACGCAGTATTTT	CASSRIYRDRGTDTQYF
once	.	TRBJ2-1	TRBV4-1	TGCGCCAGCAGCCAAGGCGACCTATCGGGCCGCCACGACCCAAGCTCCTACAATGAGCAGTTCTTC	CASSQGDLSGRHDPSSYNEQFF
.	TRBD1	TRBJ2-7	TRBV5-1	TGCGCCAGCAGCTTCCGGACAGGGTGGAACGAGCAGTACTTC	CASSFRTGWNEQYF
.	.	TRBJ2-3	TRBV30	TGTGCCTGGACTAGCCGAGGGGCGCAGTATTTT	CAWTSRGAQYF
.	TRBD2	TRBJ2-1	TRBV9	TGTGCCAGCAGCGTAGGGCTAGCGGGAGGGAATGAGCAGTTCTTC	CASSVGLAGGNEQFF
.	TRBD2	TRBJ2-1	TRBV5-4	TGTGCCAGCAGCTTGGCCGGTGGGAGGGCCGGTATTGAGCAGTTCTTC	CASSLAGGRAGIEQFF
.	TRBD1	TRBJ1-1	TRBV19	TGTGCCAGTAGGGGACAGGGAAGGACTGAAGCTTTCTTT	CASRGQGRTEAFF
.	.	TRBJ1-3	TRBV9	TGTGCCAGCAGCGTAGGGGTGGGGTTCGGAAACACCATATATTTT	CASSVGVGFGNTIYF
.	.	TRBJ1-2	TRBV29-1	TGCAGCGTTGGAGGTGCTAACTATGGCTACACCTTC	CSVGGANYGYTF
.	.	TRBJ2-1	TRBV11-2	TGTGCCAGCAGCTTAATTACGAGGAACTACAATGAGCAGTTCTTC	CASSLITRNYNEQFF
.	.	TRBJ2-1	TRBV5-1	TGCGCCAGCAGCTTGGTGGGTGAAAGCTCCTACAATGAGCAGTTCTTC	CASSLVGESSYNEQFF
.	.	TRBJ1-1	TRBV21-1	TGTGCCAGCAGCAAAGCGCTAATTCGAGGTGATGAAGCTTTCTTT	CASSKALIRGDEAFF
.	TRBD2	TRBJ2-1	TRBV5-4	TGTGCCAGCAGGATCATGACTAGCGGAGACAATGAGCAGTTCTTC	CASRIMTSGDNEQFF
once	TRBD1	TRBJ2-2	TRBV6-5	TGTGCCATCCGTTCTGGACGGGACAGAGGGGAGCTGTTTTTT	CAIRSGRDRGELFF
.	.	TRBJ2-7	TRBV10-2	TGCGCCAGCGTCCACCCCCTGTCCTACGAGCAGTACTTC	CASVHPLSYEQYF
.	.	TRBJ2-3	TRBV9	TGTGCCAGCACTAGAGACCCCGGCGATACGCAGTATTTT	CASTRDPGDTQYF
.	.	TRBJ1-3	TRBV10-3	TGTGCCATCAGTGCTTTCGGCTCTGGAAACACCATATATTTT	CAISAFGSGNTIYF
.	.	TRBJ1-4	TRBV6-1	TGTGCCAGCAGTTTGCAGACGGGGGAAAAACTGTTTTTT	CASSLQTGEKLFF
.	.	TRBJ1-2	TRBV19	TGTGCCAGTGAGAGACTGGGACTCGGACAGAGATATGGCTACACCTTC	CASERLGLGQRYGYTF
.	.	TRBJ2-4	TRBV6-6	TGTGCCAGCAGTTACTCTCCGGGGCAGAGGAACATTCAGTACTTC	CASSYSPGQRNIQYF
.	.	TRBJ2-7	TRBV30	TGTGCCTGGAGTGCCGCCGCCTACGAGCAGTACTTC	CAWSAAAYEQYF
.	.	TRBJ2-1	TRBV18	TGTGCCAGCTCACCACTAGCATTATCAGTTGGGAATGAGCAGTTCTTC	CASSPLALSVGNEQFF
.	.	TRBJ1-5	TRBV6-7	TGTGCCAGCAGTTACCCAAAAAGGCGGCTCAATCAGCCCCAGCATTTT	CASSYPKRRLNQPQHF
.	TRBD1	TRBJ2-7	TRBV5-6	TGTGCCAGCAGCCTGACAGGGGCCAGCTCCTACGAGCAGTACTTC	CASSLTGASSYEQYF
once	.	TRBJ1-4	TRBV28	TGTGCCAGCAGTTTAACCGGGTTGGGGGAAAAACTGTTTTTT	CASSLTGLGEKLFF
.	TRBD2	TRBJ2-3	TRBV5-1	TGCGCCAGCAGCCCCCCGACTAGCGGGAGTTCAGATACGCAGTATTTT	CASSPPTSGSSDTQYF
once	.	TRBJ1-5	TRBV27	TGTGCCAGCAGTCACAGAAAACCCGACTTGGGACGGTATAGCAATCAGCCCCAGCATTTT	CASSHRKPDLGRYSNQPQHF
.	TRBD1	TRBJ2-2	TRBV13	TGTGCCAGTAAGGACAGGGGGCGGACCGGGGAGCTGTTTTTT	CASKDRGRTGELFF
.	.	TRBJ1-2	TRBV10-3	TGTGCCATCAGTGAGTCTTTGGACTTAACTTATGGCTACACCTTC	CAISESLDLTYGYTF
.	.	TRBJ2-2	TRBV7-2	TGTGCCAGCAGCTTCAGGGGATCGAACACCGGGGAGCTGTTTTTT	CASSFRGSNTGELFF
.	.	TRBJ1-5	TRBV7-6	TGTGCCAGCAGCTTATTTGCGTGGGGAAGGAGCAATCAGCCCCAGCATTTT	CASSLFAWGRSNQPQHF
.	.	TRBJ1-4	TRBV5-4	TGTGCCAGCAGCTTAGGGAATGAAAAACTGTTTTTT	CASSLGNEKLFF
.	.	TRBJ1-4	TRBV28	TGTGCCAGCAGTTTATTCCACGTTAATGAAAAACTGTTTTTT	CASSLFHVNEKLFF
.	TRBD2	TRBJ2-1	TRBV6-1	TGTGCCAGCAGGGTGACTAGCGGAGTTGCCAATGAGCAGTTCTTC	CASRVTSGVANEQFF
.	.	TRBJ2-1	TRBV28	TGTGCCAGCAGCCGGGAGTCGGGGCAGTTCTTC	CASSRESGQFF
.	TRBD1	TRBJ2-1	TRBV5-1	TGCGCCAGCAGCTTGTTCTCCTCCGGGACAGACAATGAGCAGTTCTTC	CASSLFSSGTDNEQFF
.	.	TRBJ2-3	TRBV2	TGTGCCAGCACCCCGGACAGACTTAGCACAGATACGCAGTATTTT	CASTPDRLSTDTQYF
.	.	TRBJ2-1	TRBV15	TGTGCCACCAGCAGGGGGGACTTCGCCAATGAGCAGTTCTTC	CATSRGDFANEQFF
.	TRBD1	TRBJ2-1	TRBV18	TGTGCCAGCTCACCAAAACAGGGGACGCTTTACAATGAGCAGTTCTTC	CASSPKQGTLYNEQFF
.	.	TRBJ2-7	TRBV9	TGTGCCAGCAGCGTAGAGCCCTACTCCTACGAGCAGTACTTC	CASSVEPYSYEQYF
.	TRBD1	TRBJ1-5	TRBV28	TGTGCCAGCAGTGGAACAGGGGGCGCGGGTCAGCCCCAGCATTTT	CASSGTGGAGQPQHF
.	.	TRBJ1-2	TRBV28	TGTGCCAGCTCCAGTTCCCTGCCGGGAAATTATGGCTACACCTTC	CASSSSLPGNYGYTF
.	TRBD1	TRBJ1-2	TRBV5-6	TGTGCCAGCGGGACAGGGACTACTAACTATGGCTACACCTTC	CASGTGTTNYGYTF
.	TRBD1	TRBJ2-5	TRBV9	TGTGCCAGCAGCCCAAACGTAGACAGGGAACAAGAGACCCAGTACTTC	CASSPNVDREQETQYF
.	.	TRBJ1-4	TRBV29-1	TGCAGCGCAAAAACTTCTAATGAAAAACTGTTTTTT	CSAKTSNEKLFF
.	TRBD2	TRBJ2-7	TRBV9	TGTGCCAGCAGTCCTCGCTCCGGGACTACCACCTACGAGCAGTACTTC	CASSPRSGTTTYEQYF
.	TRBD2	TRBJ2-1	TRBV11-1	TGTGCCAGCAGCTTAAAAGCGGGAGGGCCTAATGAGCAGTTCTTC	CASSLKAGGPNEQFF
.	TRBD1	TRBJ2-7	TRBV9	TGTGCCAGCAGCACCCGACAGGGCGAGCAGTACTTC	CASSTRQGEQYF
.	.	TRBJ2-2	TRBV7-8	TGTGCCAGCAGCTTATTGGACACCGGGGAGCTGTTTTTT	CASSLLDTGELFF
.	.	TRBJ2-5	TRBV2	TGTGCCAGCAGTGAAGCGCTTCGGGAAGAGACCCAGTACTTC	CASSEALREETQYF
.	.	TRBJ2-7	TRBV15	TGTGCCACCAGCAGAGCTAGGGAGGAGCAGTACTTC	CATSRAREEQYF
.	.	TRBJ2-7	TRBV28	TGTGCCAGCACCCCGCCCCGCGGGAACAACTACGAGCAGTACTTC	CASTPPRGNNYEQYF
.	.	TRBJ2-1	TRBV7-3	TGTGCCAGCAGCCCCTCTGCAGGTTCCTACAATGAGCAGTTCTTC	CASSPSAGSYNEQFF
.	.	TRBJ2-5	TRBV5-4	TGTGCCAGCAGCTTGGATTCAGAGACCCAGTACTTC	CASSLDSETQYF